The 23 T cell receptor beta chains presented below share a single source sample, sequenced in a study of identical twins. One entry per CDR3 protein results from TCRdb running MiXCR on the 5' RACE reads. The sample consists of approximately 350,000 distinct CDR3 sequences, 9% to 15% of them appearing once. The sample was also reused in another study, on yellow fever vaccine responses in identical twins.

Sequenced material: CD8+ T cells sorted from blood. These TCRs come from a woman under 30 in good health.

The V call is TRBV24-1, the J call TRBJ1-2; 7 bases match TRBD1. Unmatched junction bases numbered 6, after V lost 1 base and J lost 8 bases. This CDR3 is built from 14 residues. The germline CDR1 and CDR2 sequences are KGHDR and SFDVKD. CDR3 sequence (DNA): TGTGCCACCAGTGATTTCGACAGGGAGCGGGGCTACACCTTC. As protein: CATSDFDRERGYTF.

The table lists this clonotype with many counts. This chain uses TRBV20-1 with TRBJ2-1, with TRBD1 identical over 9 bases. V shed 0 bases and J 2 bases; nucleotides not matched to a gene: 5. The CDR3 runs to 16 residues. In germline, CDR1 is DFQATT, CDR2 SNEGSKA (reference sequence). In nucleotides, the CDR3 is TGCAGTGCTAGAGATCAAGACAGGGGGACCTACAATGAGCAGTTCTTC. Residues: CSARDQDRGTYNEQFF.

This clonotype was counted only a few times. The gene calls are TRBV24-1 and TRBJ1-5, with D uncertain. Germline V CDR1 and CDR2: KGHDR, SFDVKD. This CDR3 region has 14 residues. Between the trimmed V and J ends, which lost 2 bases and 2 bases, there was a span of 6 bases. CDR3 sequence (DNA): TGTGCCACCAGTGATTATGGAGGCAATCAGCCCCAGCATTTT. Encoded protein: CATSDYGGNQPQHF.

This clonotype was found a few times. The rearrangement links TRBV6-2 or TRBV6-3 to TRBJ2-7; D gene ambiguous. The germline V gene encodes CDR1 MNHEY and CDR2 SVGEGT. The germline V and J ends were trimmed by 0 bases and 6 bases, with 12 bases remaining between them. The CDR3 is made up of 14 amino acids. CDR3 loop: CASSYSDVLGEQYV. The CDR3 DNA reads as TGTGCCAGCAGTTACTCGGACGTTTTGGGCGAGCAGTACGTC.

This clonotype has just a few counts. V gene TRBV20-1 combines with J gene TRBJ1-1, with unresolved D. The CDR3 extends over 15 amino acids. Germline lookup yields CDR1 DFQATT and CDR2 SNEGSKA (reference sequence). Trimming removed 1 base from V and 1 base from J, with 13 bases in between. The CDR3 protein is CSARAWAGPNTEAFF. CDR3 nucleotides: TGCAGTGCTAGAGCGTGGGCAGGACCGAACACTGAAGCTTTCTTT.

This clonotype was detected a few times. The CDR3: CASSHLAGTGELFF. DNA of the CDR3: TGTGCCAGCAGCCATTTGGCAGGAACCGGGGAGCTGTTTTTT. This chain joins TRBV14 and TRBJ2-2; D gene unclear. The germline V gene has CDR1 SGHDN and CDR2 FVKESK. Between the trimmed V and J ends, which lost 3 bases and 5 bases, there was a span of 10 bases. The CDR3 extends over 14 amino acids.

This clonotype was observed many times. The gene calls are TRBV6-4 and TRBJ2-1; D not resolved. Germline V gives CDR1 MRHNA, CDR2 SNTAGT. There are 15 residues in the CDR3. V dropped 4 bases and J dropped 3 bases, with 13 bases sitting between them. In DNA, the CDR3 is TGTGCCAGCAGTGCCCGCTCGGGCGACTACAATGAGCAGTTCTTC. This codes for CASSARSGDYNEQFF.

This clonotype has just one count. A much larger clone lies one base from this, so it may be a read error. The chain links TRBV4-1 to TRBJ2-1, with a possible D match to TRBD2 (8 bases). Germline CDR1 is MGHRA and CDR2 is YSYEKL. Trimming took off 8 bases at V and 0 bases at J, with 17 bases between the two ends. There are 16 residues in the CDR3. DNA of the CDR3: TGCGCCAGCGGCAGCAGGGGGACTAGCTCCTACAATGAGCAGTTCTTC. Amino acids: CASGSRGTSSYNEQFF.

The rearrangement uses TRBV6-6 and TRBJ2-7; no reliable D call. CDR1 MNHNY and CDR2 SVGAGI come from the germline V gene (reference sequence). This CDR3 region has 12 residues. Trimming pared 0 bases from V and 5 bases from J, leaving 5 bases between. CDR3 sequence reads: CASSYSRNEQYF. The CDR3 bases are TGTGCCAGCAGTTACTCGAGAAACGAGCAGTACTTC.

This clonotype was recorded at least ten times. The chain joins TRBV12-3 or TRBV12-4 to TRBJ2-3; the D gene is possibly TRBD2 (6 bases). This CDR3 has 14 residues. V lost 8 bases, J lost 5 bases, and 17 bases lay in between. The CDR3 loop reads CASQRGGSRDTQYF. In DNA, the CDR3 is TGTGCCAGCCAGCGTGGAGGGAGTCGAGATACGCAGTATTTT.

This clonotype was seen ten or more times. The rearrangement joins TRBV29-1 to TRBJ2-1; 7 bases are shared with TRBD2. The CDR3 is 14 residues long. V was pared by 5 bases and J by 0 bases, with 4 bases of the junction left unmatched. Germline assignment: CDR1 SQVTM and CDR2 ANQGSEA. The CDR3 protein is CSVSGGNSYNEQFF. CDR3 DNA sequence: TGCAGCGTTTCCGGGGGGAACTCCTACAATGAGCAGTTCTTC.

This clonotype was seen a handful of times. This chain uses TRBV7-8 with TRBJ2-7; unclear D gene. Trimming shortened V by 1 base and J by 0 bases, and 13 bases separated the two germline ends. CDR3 length: 16 amino acids. Germline V lookup: CDR1 SGHVS, CDR2 FQNEAQ. CDR3 sequence: CASSLVRTLSSYEQYF. The CDR3 DNA reads as TGTGCCAGCAGCTTAGTGAGGACCCTGAGCTCCTACGAGCAGTACTTC.

The chain has TRBV19 and TRBJ2-3; D might be TRBD1 or TRBD2, each matching 5 bases. Trimming cost V 1 base and J 2 bases, with 10 bases left between them. CDR3 length: 15 residues. The germline V gene has CDR1 LNHDA and CDR2 SQIVND (reference sequence). The CDR3 loop reads CASSIAGRATDTQYF. In nucleotides, the CDR3 is TGTGCCAGTAGTATAGCGGGACGAGCCACAGATACGCAGTATTTT.

This clonotype was seen only a few times. The rearrangement links TRBV5-6 to TRBJ1-1, with D tentatively TRBD1 (5 bases). Per germline, CDR1 SGHDT and CDR2 YYEEEE. The CDR3 consists of 12 residues. V gave up 4 bases and J gave up 4 bases, with 8 bases separating them. The CDR3 loop reads CASSLGTTEAFF. The CDR3, as DNA: TGTGCCAGCAGCCTGGGGACCACTGAAGCTTTCTTT.

V is TRBV29-1 and J is TRBJ2-7; a possible D gene is TRBD1 (5 bases). The ends were cut back, 1 base at V and 1 base at J, with 20 bases in the middle. From germline, CDR1 is SQVTM and CDR2 ANQGSEA. This CDR3 has 17 residues. The CDR3 DNA reads as TGCAGCGTTGAAGGTATAACAGGAAAAAGCGAGTCCTACGAGCAGTACTTC. Translated: CSVEGITGKSESYEQYF.

The chain employs TRBV12-5 and TRBJ2-2; 7 bases fit TRBD1. CDR1 LGHNT and CDR2 FRNRAP come from the germline V gene. V trimming: 5 bases; J trimming: 1 base; junction bases outside the gene matches: 7. This CDR3 has 16 residues. The CDR3 coding sequence is TGTGCTAGTGGTCTCGCCCGGACAGGGAACACCGGGGAGCTGTTTTTT. Translating it yields CASGLARTGNTGELFF.

This clonotype was counted between two and nine times. The chain combines TRBV3-1 with TRBJ1-2; D possibly corresponds to TRBD1 (6 bases). Germline V gene data show CDR1 as LGHDT and CDR2 as YNNKEL (reference sequence). The CDR3 contains 15 residues. Trimming cost V 4 bases and J 3 bases, with 15 bases left between them. The CDR3 protein is CASSPQGHLDYGYTF. Written as DNA, the CDR3 is TGTGCCAGCAGCCCCCAGGGACACCTAGACTATGGCTACACCTTC.

The V and J genes are TRBV3-1 and TRBJ2-7, with TRBD1 matching 9 bases. The CDR3 has 16 amino acids. In germline, CDR1 is LGHDT, CDR2 YNNKEL (reference sequence). The junction had 6 bases not matched to a gene; V was cut back by 1 base and J by 2 bases. The CDR3 reads CASSQGDREVPYEQYF. CDR3 nucleotides: TGTGCCAGCAGCCAAGGGGACAGGGAGGTACCCTACGAGCAGTACTTC.

This clonotype was seen repeatedly, ten times or more. The V and J genes are TRBV6-2 or TRBV6-3 and TRBJ2-1, with 10 bases lining up with TRBD2. Per the germline V gene, CDR1 is MNHEY and CDR2 is SVGEGT. Trimming removed 5 bases from V and 6 bases from J; junction bases left unmatched: 7. This CDR3 is built from 15 residues. For the CDR3, the DNA is TGTGCCAGCAGTCCGTTAGCGGGGGGAGGCAATGAGCAGTTCTTC. This translates into CASSPLAGGGNEQFF.

The chain carries TRBV9 and TRBJ2-1, with no clear D. Germline-derived CDR1 and CDR2 are SGDLS and YYNGEE. This CDR3 contains 18 residues. V lost 3 bases and J 1 base, leaving 20 bases between the germline ends. CDR3 in DNA: TGTGCCAGCAGCGAGGCCGCAGTCGGGCGGCTATCCTACAATGAGCAGTTCTTC. The encoded protein is CASSEAAVGRLSYNEQFF.

There are many counts of this clonotype. The chain joins TRBV12-3 or TRBV12-4 to TRBJ2-7, with 12 bases that match TRBD2. V lost 6 bases and J lost 4; bases outside the gene matches: 4. The CDR3 is 14 residues long. The DNA of the CDR3 is TGTGCCAGCAGCCTAGCGGGAGGGCCTTACGAGCAGTACTTC. Its protein product is CASSLAGGPYEQYF.

This clonotype came up a few times. This chain joins TRBV7-2 and TRBJ2-6, with D unclear. Trimming took off 7 bases at V and 3 bases at J, with 19 bases between the two ends. The CDR3 runs to 17 residues. Germline assignment: CDR1 SGHTA and CDR2 FQGNSA. The CDR3 loop reads CASTEERFGSGANVLTF. In DNA, the CDR3 is TGTGCCAGCACCGAAGAACGTTTCGGAAGTGGGGCCAACGTCCTGACTTTC. The full variable domain, in which reference TRBV7-2 and TRBJ2-6 provide the parts outside the CDR3, is GAGVSQSPSNKVTEKGKDVELRCDPISGHTALYWYRQSLGQGLEFLIYFQGNSAPDKSGLPSDRFSAERTGGSVSTLTIQRTQQEDSAVYLCASTEERFGSGANVLTFGAGSRLTVL.

This clonotype has more than one count but fewer than ten. The chain joins TRBV15 to TRBJ2-1, with 8 positions matching TRBD1. The CDR3 has 15 amino acids. Germline V gene lookup returns CDR1 LNHNV and CDR2 YYDKDF (reference sequence). V gave up 4 bases and J gave up 7 bases; unmatched junction bases: 9. CDR3 nucleotide sequence: TGTGCCACCAGCACCGGACAGGGTCTGTATAATGAGCAGTTCTTC. Amino acid sequence: CATSTGQGLYNEQFF.